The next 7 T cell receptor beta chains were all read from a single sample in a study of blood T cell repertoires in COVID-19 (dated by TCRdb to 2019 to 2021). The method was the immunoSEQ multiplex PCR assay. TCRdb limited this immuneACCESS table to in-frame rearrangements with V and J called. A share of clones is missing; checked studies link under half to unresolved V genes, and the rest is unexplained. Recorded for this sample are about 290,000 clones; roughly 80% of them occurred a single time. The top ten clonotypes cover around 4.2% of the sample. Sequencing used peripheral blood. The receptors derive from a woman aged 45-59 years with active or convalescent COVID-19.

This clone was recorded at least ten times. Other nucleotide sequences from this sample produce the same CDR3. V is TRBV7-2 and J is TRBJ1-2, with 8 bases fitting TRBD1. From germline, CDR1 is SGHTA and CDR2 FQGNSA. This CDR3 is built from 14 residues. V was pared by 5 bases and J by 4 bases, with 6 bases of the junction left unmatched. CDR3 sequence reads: CASSPDRGPYGYTF. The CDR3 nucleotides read TGTGCCAGCAGCCCCGACAGGGGCCCCTATGGCTACACCTTC.

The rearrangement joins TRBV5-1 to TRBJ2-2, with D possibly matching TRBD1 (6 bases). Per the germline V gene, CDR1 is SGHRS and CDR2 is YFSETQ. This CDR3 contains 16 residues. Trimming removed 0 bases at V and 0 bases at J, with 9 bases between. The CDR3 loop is CASSLEGQSNTGELFF. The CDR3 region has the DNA TGCGCCAGCAGCTTGGAAGGACAGTCGAACACCGGGGAGCTGTTTTTT.

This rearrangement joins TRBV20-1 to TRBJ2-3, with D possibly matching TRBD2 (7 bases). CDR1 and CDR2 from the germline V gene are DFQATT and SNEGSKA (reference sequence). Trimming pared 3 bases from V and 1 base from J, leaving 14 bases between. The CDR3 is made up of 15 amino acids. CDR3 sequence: CSASHVRGRTDTQYF. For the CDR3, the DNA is TGCAGTGCTAGTCATGTGCGGGGGCGCACAGATACGCAGTATTTT.

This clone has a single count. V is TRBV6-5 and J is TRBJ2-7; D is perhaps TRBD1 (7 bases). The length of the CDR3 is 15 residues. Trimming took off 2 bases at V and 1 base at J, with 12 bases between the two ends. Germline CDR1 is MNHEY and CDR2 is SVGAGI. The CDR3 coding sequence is TGTGCCAGCAGTTACCTGCCAGGGGGGTCCTACGAGCAGTACTTC. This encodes CASSYLPGGSYEQYF.

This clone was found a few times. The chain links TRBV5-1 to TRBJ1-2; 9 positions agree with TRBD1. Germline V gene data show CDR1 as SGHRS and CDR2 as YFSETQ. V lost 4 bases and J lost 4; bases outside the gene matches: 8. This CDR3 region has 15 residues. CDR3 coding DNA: TGCGCCAGCAGCGGGACAGGGCTCCGTAGCTATGGCTACACCTTC. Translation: CASSGTGLRSYGYTF.

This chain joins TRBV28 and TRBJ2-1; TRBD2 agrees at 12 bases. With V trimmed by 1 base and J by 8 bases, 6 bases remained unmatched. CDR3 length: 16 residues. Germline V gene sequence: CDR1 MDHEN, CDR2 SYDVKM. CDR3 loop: CASSLSSGRAVDEQFF. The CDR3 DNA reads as TGTGCCAGCAGTTTATCTAGCGGGAGGGCCGTTGATGAGCAGTTCTTC.

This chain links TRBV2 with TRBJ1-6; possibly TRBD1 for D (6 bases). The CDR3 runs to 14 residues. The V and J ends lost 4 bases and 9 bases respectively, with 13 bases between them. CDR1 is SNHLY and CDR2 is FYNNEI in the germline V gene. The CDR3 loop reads CASSGARGASPLHF. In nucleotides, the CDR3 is TGTGCCAGCAGTGGTGCCAGGGGAGCTTCACCCCTCCACTTT.